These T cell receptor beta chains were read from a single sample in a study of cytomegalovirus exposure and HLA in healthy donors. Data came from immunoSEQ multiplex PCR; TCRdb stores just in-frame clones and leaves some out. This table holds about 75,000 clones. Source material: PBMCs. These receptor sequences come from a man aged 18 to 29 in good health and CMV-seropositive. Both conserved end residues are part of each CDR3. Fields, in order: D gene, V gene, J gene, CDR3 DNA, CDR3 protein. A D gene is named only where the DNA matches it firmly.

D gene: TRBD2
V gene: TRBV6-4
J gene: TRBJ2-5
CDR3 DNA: TGTGCCAGCAGTCCCTCCGCGGGAGCCCAAGAGACCCAGTACTTC
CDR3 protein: CASSPSAGAQETQYF

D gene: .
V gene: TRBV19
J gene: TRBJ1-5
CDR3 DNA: TGTGCCAGCACGGACAGCCTTAATCAGCCCCAGCATTTT
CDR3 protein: CASTDSLNQPQHF

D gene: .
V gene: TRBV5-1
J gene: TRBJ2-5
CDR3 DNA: TGCGCCAGCAGCTTGGTCCAGCAAGAGACCCAGTACTTC
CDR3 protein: CASSLVQQETQYF

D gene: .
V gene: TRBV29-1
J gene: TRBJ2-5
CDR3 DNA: TGCAGCGCCTGCAGGGCTCAAGAGACCCAGTACTTC
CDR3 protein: CSACRAQETQYF

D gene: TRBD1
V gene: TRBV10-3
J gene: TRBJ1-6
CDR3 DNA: TGTGCCTCCCGGGACAGCCATAATTCACCCCTCCACTTT
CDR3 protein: CASRDSHNSPLHF

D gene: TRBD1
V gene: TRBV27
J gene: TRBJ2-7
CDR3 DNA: TGTGCCAGCAGTGGACGGGACAGAGGTTACGAGCAGTACTTC
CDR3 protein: CASSGRDRGYEQYF

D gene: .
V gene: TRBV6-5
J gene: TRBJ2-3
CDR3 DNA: TGTGCCACCCTACTGGAGGGGACAGATACGCAGTATTTT
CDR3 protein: CATLLEGTDTQYF

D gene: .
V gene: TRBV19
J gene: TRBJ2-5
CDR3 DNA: TGTGCCAGTAGTGTCGGCGGGCTGCAAGAGACCCAGTACTTC
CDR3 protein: CASSVGGLQETQYF

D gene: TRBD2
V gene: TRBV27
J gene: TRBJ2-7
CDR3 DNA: TGTGCCAGCAGTTGGGCGGGGGGTATCCCCGAGCAGTACTTC
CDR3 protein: CASSWAGGIPEQYF

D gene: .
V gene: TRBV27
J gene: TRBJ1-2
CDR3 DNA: TGTGCCAGCAGTTGGGCGGGGAGGGCGGGCTATGGCTACACCTTC
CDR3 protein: CASSWAGRAGYGYTF

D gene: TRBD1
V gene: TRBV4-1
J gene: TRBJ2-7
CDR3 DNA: TGCGCCAGCAGCGAAGGGACAGCAGCCTCCTACGAGCAGTACTTC
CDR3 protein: CASSEGTAASYEQYF

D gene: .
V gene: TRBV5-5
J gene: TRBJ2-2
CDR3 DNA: TGTGCCAGCAGCCCGCCGGACGGACTGAACACCGGGGAGCTGTTTTTT
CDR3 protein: CASSPPDGLNTGELFF

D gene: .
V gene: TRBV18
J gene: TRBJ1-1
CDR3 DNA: TGTGCCAGCTCCCCGGCAGGGTCCGCTTTCTTT
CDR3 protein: CASSPAGSAFF

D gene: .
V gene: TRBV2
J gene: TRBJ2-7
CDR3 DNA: TGTGCCAGCAGTGTCGAACGGGAGAGCTACGAGCAGTACTTC
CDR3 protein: CASSVERESYEQYF

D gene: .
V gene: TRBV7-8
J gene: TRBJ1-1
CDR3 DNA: TGTGCCAGCAGCTTAGTCAGCGGAAACACTGAAGCTTTCTTT
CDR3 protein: CASSLVSGNTEAFF

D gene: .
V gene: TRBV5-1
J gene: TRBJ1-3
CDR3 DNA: TGCGCCAGCAGCCTCAACCCCGGGAAGTTACCTGGAAACACCATATATTTT
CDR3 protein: CASSLNPGKLPGNTIYF

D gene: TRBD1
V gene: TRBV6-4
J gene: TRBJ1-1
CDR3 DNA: TGTGCCAGCAGAGGGACAGGGGAGTCAACTGAAGCTTTCTTT
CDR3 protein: CASRGTGESTEAFF

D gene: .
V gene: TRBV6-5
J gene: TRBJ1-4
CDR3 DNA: TGTGCCAGCAGTCCGGCCGGGAATGAAAAACTGTTTTTT
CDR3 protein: CASSPAGNEKLFF

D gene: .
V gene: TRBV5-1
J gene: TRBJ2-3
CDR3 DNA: TGCGCCAGCCCGAGCAGGCACACAGATACGCAGTATTTT
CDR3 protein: CASPSRHTDTQYF

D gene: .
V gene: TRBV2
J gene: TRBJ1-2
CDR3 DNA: TGTGCCAGCAGTGAAGACCCGGGGGTTAACTATGGCTACACCTTC
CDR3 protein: CASSEDPGVNYGYTF

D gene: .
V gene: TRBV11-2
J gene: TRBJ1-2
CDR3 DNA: TGTGCCAGCAGCCCGGGACATTCCTATGGCTACACCTTC
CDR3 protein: CASSPGHSYGYTF

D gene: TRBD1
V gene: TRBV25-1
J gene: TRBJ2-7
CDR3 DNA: TGTGCCAGCAGTGAACAAGGACAGGTCGCCTACGAGCAGTACTTC
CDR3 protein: CASSEQGQVAYEQYF

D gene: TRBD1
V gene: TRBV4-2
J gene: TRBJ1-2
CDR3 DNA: TGTGCCAGCAGCCAAGATCGGGCCAGGGGGGAAGCTAACTATGGCTACACCTTC
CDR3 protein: CASSQDRARGEANYGYTF

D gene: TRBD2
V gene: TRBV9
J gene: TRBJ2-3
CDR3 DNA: TGTGCCAGCACCCCTAGCGGGAGCACAGATACGCAGTATTTT
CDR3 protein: CASTPSGSTDTQYF

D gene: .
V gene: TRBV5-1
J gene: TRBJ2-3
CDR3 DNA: TGCGCCAGCAGCTTGGGGGCGGGGTACCCCCAGTATTTT
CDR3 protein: CASSLGAGYPQYF

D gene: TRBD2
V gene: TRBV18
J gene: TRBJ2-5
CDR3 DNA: TGTGCCAGCTCACCTACCGGGACTAGTGGACTTGGGACCCAGTACTTC
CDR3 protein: CASSPTGTSGLGTQYF

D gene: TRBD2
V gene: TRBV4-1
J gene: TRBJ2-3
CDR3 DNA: TGCGCCAGCAGCGGGACTAGCGGGGCCAGAGATACGCAGTATTTT
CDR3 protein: CASSGTSGARDTQYF

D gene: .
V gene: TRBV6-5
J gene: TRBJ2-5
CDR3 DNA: TGTGCCAGCAGCCCCACAGGGTCCCAAGAGACCCAGTACTTC
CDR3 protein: CASSPTGSQETQYF

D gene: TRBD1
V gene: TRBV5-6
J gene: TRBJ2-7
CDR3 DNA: TGTGCCAGCAGCTTCAGACGCTGGAGACAGGGGAATGGGGAGCAGTACTTC
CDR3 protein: CASSFRRWRQGNGEQYF

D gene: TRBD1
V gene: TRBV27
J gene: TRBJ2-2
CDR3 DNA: TGTGCCACCCAACCAGGGGGCGCCGGCACCGGGGAGCTGTTTTTT
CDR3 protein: CATQPGGAGTGELFF

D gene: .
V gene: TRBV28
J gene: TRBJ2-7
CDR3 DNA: TGTGCCAGCAGTTTAGTGGGCTCCTCCTACGAGCAGTACTTC
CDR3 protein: CASSLVGSSYEQYF